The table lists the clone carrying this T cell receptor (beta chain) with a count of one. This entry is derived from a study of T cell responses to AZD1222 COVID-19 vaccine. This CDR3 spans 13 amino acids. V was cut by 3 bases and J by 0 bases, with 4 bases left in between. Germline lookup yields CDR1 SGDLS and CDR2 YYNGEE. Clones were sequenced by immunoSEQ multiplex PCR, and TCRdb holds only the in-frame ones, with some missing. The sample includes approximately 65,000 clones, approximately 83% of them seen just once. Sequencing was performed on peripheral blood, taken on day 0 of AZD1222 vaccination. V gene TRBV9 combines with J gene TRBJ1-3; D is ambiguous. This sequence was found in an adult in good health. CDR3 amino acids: CASSENSGNTIYF. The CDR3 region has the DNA TGTGCCAGCAGCGAGAACTCTGGAAACACCATATATTTT.